The clone carrying this TCR beta chain was observed a handful of times. Its antigen remains unidentified. The data derive from a study of T-cell memory formation after mild COVID-19. The study's findings and limits: Whether day 37 second-wave clones are SARS-CoV-2-specific was not confirmed. The pre-infection memory compartment contained some responding clones, suggesting cross-reactive memory joined.

This CDR3 has 15 residues. Trimming removed 1 base at V and 3 bases at J, with 9 bases between. CDR1 and CDR2 from the germline V gene are SGHTA and FQGTGA. TCRdb re-derived calls from the 5' RACE reads in MiXCR, one entry per CDR3 protein. The sample holds roughly 130,000 distinct CDR3 sequences, about a sixth seen once. This receptor was obtained from a man in his late teens or twenties who had mild COVID-19 (a few samples of this study predate the infection). Cell type and time point are not known. The sequenced sample was PBMCs or a T cell subset sorted from them (not recorded which). The rearrangement links TRBV7-3 to TRBJ2-2; perhaps D is TRBD1 or TRBD2 (6 bases each). This CDR3 reads CASSLNRGDTGELFF. CDR3 sequence (DNA): TGTGCCAGCAGCTTAAATAGGGGGGACACCGGGGAGCTGTTTTTT. Drawing the rest from reference TRBV7-3 and TRBJ2-2, the complete variable domain is GAGVSQTPSNKVTEKGKYVELRCDPISGHTALYWYRQSLGQGPEFLIYFQGTGAADDSGLPNDRFFAVRPEGSVSTLKIQRTERGDSAVYLCASSLNRGDTGELFFGEGSRLTVL.